This T cell receptor (beta chain) was profiled in a study of beta chain features in type 1 diabetes. Worth noting for this clone: The target antigen is unknown.

The sequenced template was cDNA made from the entire isolated RNA. Only in-frame clones appear in the TCRdb table, and some are missing; sequencing was by immunoSEQ multiplex PCR. The repertoire holds roughly 100,000 clones, with 25% to 35% as singletons. Study-wide results and caveats: A moderate, significant TCRB CDR3 shortening appeared in type 1 diabetes across four CD4+ subsets. Cells expressing TCR highly could be over-represented by cDNA sequencing.

With V trimmed by 4 bases and J by 4 bases, 6 bases remained unmatched. CDR3 size: 15 residues. The germline CDR1 and CDR2 sequences are ENHRY and SYGVKD. A single heparinised blood sample, averaging approximately 0.12 L, was obtained per donor. Sequencing was performed on central memory CD4+ T cells from blood. The gene calls are TRBV10-3 and TRBJ1-5; TRBD1 matches 8 bases. The receptor comes from a woman between 18 and 30 years old with type 1 diabetes. The CDR3 region has the DNA TGTGCCATCAGTGCCGAAAGGACAGGGAATCAGCCCCAGCATTTT. Its translation is CAISAERTGNQPQHF.